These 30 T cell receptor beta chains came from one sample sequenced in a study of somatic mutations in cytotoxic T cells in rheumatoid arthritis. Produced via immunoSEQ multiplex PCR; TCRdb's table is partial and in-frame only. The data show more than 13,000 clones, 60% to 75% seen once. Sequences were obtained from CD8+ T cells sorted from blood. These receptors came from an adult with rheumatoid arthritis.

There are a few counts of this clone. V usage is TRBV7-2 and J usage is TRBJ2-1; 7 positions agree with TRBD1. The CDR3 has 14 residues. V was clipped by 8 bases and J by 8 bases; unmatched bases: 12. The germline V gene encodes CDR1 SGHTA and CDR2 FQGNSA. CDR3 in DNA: TGTGCCAGCCGGGGTGAGGGGGCTGTTGATGAGCAGTTCTTC. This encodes CASRGEGAVDEQFF.

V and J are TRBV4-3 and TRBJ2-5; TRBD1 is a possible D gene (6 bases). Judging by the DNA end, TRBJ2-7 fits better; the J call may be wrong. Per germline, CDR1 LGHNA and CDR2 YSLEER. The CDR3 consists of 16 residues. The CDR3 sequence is CASSQEAAGEGYEQYF. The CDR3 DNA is TGCGCCAGCAGCCAAGAAGCAGCAGGGGAAGGGTACGAGCAGTACTTC.

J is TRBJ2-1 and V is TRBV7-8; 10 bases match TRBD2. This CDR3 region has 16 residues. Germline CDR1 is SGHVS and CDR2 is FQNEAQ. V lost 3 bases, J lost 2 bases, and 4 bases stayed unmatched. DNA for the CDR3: TGTGCCAGCAGCTTTGGACTAGCGGCTCCCTACAATGAGCAGTTCTTC. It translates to CASSFGLAAPYNEQFF.

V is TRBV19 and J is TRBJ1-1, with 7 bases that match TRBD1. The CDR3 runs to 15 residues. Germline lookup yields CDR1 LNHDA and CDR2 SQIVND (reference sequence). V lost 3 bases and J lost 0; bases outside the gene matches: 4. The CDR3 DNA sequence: TGTGCCAGTAGTATTTGGACAGGATTGAACACTGAAGCTTTCTTT. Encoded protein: CASSIWTGLNTEAFF. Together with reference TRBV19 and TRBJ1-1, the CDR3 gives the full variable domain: DGGITQSPKYLFRKEGQNVTLSCEQNLNHDAMYWYRQDPGQGLRLIYYSQIVNDFQKGDIAEGYSVSREKKESFPLTVTSAQKNPTAFYLCASSIWTGLNTEAFFGQGTRLTVV.

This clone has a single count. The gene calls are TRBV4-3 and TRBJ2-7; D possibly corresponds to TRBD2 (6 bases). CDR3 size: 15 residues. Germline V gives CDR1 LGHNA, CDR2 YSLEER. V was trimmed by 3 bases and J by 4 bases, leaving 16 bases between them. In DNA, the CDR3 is TGCGCCAGCAGCCAGGCCCCTGCGGGGCTTTACGAGCAGTACTTC. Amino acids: CASSQAPAGLYEQYF.

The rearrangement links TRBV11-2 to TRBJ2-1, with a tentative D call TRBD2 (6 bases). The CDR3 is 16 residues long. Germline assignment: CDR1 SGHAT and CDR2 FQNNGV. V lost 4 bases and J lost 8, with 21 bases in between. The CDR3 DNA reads TGTGCCAGCAGCTCGACAGACGGGAGAGCTATTGATGAGCAGTTCTTC. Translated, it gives CASSSTDGRAIDEQFF.

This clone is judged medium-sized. CDR3 DNA sequence: TGTGCCAGTAGTATAGTCCCTAGCGGCTCGTTAGCCAAAAACATTCAGTACTTC. This sequence encodes CASSIVPSGSLAKNIQYF. The chain employs TRBV19 and TRBJ2-4; 7 bases line up with TRBD2. Germline loops: CDR1 LNHDA, CDR2 SQIVND (reference sequence). This CDR3 comprises 18 residues. The ends lost 1 base at V and 0 bases at J; junction bases unmatched: 9. Supplemented by reference TRBV19 and TRBJ2-4, the full variable domain reads DGGITQSPKYLFRKEGQNVTLSCEQNLNHDAMYWYRQDPGQGLRLIYYSQIVNDFQKGDIAEGYSVSREKKESFPLTVTSAQKNPTAFYLCASSIVPSGSLAKNIQYFGAGTRLSVL.

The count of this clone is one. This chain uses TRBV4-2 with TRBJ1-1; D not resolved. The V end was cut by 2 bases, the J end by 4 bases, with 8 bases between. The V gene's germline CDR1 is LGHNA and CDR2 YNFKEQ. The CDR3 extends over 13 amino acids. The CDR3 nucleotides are TGTGCCAGCAGCCAAAAGGTGTTCACTGAAGCTTTCTTT. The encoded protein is CASSQKVFTEAFF.

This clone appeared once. The CDR3 coding sequence is TGCGCCAGCCTTCCTCACCGGGCAGCTACTAACTATGGCTACACCTTC. This sequence encodes CASLPHRAATNYGYTF. The chain couples TRBV4-1 to TRBJ1-2; no clear D gene. CDR1 is MGHRA and CDR2 is YSYEKL in the germline V gene. Trimming took off 8 bases at V and 0 bases at J, with 19 bases between the two ends. The CDR3 covers 16 residues.

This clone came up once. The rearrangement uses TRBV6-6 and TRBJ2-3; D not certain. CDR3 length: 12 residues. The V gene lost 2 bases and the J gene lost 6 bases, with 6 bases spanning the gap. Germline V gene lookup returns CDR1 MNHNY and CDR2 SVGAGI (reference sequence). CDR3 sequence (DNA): TGTGCCAGCAGTTACGAGGCGGATACGCAGTATTTT. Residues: CASSYEADTQYF.

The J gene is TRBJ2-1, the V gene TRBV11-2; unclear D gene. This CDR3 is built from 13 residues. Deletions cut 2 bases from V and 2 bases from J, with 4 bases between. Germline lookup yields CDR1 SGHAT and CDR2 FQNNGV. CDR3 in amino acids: CASSLTTYNEQFF. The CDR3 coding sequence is TGTGCCAGCAGCTTAACTACCTACAATGAGCAGTTCTTC.

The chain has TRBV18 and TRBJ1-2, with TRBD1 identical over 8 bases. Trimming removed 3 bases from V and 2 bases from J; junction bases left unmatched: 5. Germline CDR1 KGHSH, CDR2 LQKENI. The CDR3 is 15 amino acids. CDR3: CASSPGTGPNYGYTF. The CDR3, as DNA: TGTGCCAGCTCACCGGGGACAGGCCCCAACTATGGCTACACCTTC.

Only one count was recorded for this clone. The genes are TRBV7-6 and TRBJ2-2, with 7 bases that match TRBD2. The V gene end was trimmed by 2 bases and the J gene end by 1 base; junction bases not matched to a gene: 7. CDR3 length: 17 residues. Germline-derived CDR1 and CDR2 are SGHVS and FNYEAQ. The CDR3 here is CASSLTPGGGNTGELFF. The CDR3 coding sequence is TGTGCCAGCAGCTTAACCCCTGGCGGGGGGAACACCGGGGAGCTGTTTTTT.

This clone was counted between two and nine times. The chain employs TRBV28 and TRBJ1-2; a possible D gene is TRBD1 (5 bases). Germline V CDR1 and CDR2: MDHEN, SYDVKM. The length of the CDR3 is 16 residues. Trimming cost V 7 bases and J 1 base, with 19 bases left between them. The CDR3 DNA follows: TGTGCCAGCATAGAGTATACGGGGGTACTTAACTATGGCTACACCTTC. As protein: CASIEYTGVLNYGYTF.

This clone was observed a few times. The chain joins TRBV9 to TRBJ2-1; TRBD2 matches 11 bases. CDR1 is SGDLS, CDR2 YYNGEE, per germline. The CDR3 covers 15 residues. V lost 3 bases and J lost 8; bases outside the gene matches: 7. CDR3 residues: CASSDSGGAWDEQFF. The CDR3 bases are TGTGCCAGCAGCGATAGCGGGGGGGCCTGGGATGAGCAGTTCTTC.

The CDR3: CASSWGQGYNEQFF. CDR3 in DNA: TGTGCCAGCAGCTGGGGACAGGGCTACAATGAGCAGTTCTTC. V is TRBV7-9 and J is TRBJ2-1, with 9 bases identical to TRBD1. CDR1 is SEHNR, CDR2 FQNEAQ, per germline (reference sequence). The CDR3 is made up of 14 amino acids. V was pared by 4 bases and J by 3 bases, with 1 base of the junction left unmatched.

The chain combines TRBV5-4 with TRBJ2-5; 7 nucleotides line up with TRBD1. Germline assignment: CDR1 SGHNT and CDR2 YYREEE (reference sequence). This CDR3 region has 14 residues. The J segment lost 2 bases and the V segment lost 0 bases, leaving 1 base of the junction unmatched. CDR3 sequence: CASSLGDRQETQYF. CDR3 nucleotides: TGTGCCAGCAGCTTGGGGGACAGACAAGAGACCCAGTACTTC.

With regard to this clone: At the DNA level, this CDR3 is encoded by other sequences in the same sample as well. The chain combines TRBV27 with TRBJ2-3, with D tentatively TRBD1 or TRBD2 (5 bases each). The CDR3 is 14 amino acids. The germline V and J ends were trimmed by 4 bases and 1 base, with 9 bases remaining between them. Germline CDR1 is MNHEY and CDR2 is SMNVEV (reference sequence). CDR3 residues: CASSWDGRTDTQYF. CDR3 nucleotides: TGTGCCAGCAGTTGGGACGGACGCACAGATACGCAGTATTTT.

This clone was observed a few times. CDR3 bases: TGTGCCAGCAGCTCTCTAGCGGGGTCCTACGAGCAGTACTTC. Its translation is CASSSLAGSYEQYF. The gene calls are TRBV7-8 and TRBJ2-7; 9 bases map to TRBD2. The junction had 2 bases not matched to a gene; V was cut back by 4 bases and J by 1 base. This CDR3 is 14 amino acids long. Germline CDR1 reads SGHVS; CDR2 reads FQNEAQ.

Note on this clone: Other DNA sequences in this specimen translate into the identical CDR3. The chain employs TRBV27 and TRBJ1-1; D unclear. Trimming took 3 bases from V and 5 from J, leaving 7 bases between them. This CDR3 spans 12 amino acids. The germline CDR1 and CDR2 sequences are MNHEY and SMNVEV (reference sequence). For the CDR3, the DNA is TGTGCCAGCAGTTTTTCTGGGACTGAAGCTTTCTTT. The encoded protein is CASSFSGTEAFF.

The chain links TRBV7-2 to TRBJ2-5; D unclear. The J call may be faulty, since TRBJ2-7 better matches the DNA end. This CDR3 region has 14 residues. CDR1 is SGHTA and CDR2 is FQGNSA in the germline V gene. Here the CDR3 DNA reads TGTGCCAGCAGCTTAGCGGGCAAGTCCTACGAGCAGTACTTC. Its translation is CASSLAGKSYEQYF.

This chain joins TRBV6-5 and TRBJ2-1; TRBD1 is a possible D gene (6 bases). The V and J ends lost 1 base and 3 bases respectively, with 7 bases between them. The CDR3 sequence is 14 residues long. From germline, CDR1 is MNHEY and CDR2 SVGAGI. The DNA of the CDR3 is TGTGCCAGCAGTTACTTCAGGGGCTACAATGAGCAGTTCTTC. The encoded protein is CASSYFRGYNEQFF.

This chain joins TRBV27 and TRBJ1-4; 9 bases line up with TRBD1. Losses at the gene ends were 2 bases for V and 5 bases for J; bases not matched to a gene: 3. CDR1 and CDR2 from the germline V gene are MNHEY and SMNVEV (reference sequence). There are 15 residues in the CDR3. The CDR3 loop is CASSLGGQGNEKLFF. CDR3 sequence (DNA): TGTGCCAGCAGTTTAGGTGGACAGGGGAATGAAAAACTGTTTTTT.

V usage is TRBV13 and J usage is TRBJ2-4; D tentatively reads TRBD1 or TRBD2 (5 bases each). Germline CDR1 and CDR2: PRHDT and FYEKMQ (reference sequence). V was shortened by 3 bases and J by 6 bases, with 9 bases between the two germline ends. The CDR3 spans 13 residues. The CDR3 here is CASSLGRPNIQYF. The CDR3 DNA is TGTGCCAGCAGCTTGGGACGGCCAAACATTCAGTACTTC.

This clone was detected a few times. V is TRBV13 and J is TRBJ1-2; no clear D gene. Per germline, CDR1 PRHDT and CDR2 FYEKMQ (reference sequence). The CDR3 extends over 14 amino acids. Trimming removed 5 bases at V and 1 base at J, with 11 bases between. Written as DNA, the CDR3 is TGTGCCAGCAGCCTCTCGACTGGTAACTATGGCTACACCTTC. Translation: CASSLSTGNYGYTF.

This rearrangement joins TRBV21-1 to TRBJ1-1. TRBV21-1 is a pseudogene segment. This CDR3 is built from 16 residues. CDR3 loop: CASSTWYGGKGTEAFF. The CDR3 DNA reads TGTGCCAGCAGCACGTGGTATGGGGGAAAGGGCACTGAAGCTTTCTTT.

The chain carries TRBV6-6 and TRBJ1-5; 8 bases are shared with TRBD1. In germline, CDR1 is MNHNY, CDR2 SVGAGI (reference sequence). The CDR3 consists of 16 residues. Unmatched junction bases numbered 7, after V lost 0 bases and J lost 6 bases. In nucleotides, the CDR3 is TGTGCCAGCAGTTACTCGGTGGGGGACAGGAGTCAGCCCCAGCATTTT. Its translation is CASSYSVGDRSQPQHF.

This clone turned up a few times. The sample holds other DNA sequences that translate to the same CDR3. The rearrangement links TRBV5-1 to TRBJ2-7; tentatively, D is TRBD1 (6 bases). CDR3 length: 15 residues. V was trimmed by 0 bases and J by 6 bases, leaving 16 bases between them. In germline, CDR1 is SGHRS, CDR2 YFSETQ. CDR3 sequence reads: CASSLEGTSGSEQYF. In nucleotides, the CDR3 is TGCGCCAGCAGCTTGGAAGGGACATCGGGCTCCGAGCAGTACTTC.

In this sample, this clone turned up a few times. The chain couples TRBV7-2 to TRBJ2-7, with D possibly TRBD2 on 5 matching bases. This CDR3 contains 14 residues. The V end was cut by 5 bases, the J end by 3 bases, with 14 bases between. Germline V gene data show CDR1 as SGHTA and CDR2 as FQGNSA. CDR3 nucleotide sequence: TGTGCCAGCAGCGATATTGGACTGAACTACGAGCAGTACTTC. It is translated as CASSDIGLNYEQYF.

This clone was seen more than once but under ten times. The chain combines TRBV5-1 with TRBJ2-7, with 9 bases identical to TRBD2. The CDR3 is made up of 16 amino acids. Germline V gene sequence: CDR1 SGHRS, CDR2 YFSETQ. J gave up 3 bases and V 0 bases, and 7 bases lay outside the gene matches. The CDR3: CASSLGRGGQYYEQYF. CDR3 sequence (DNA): TGCGCCAGCAGCTTGGGGCGGGGGGGACAGTACTACGAGCAGTACTTC. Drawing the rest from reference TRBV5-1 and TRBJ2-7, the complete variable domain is KAGVTQTPRYLIKTRGQQVTLSCSPISGHRSVSWYQQTPGQGLQFLFEYFSETQRNKGNFPGRFSGRQFSNSRSEMNVSTLELGDSALYLCASSLGRGGQYYEQYFGPGTRLTVT.